The clone carrying this TCR beta chain was observed a few times. The target antigen is unknown. The sample comes from a study of beta chain features in type 1 diabetes. The study, taken as a whole, reports: Patients showed naive, central memory and Treg TCRB repertoires that appeared more similar than those of healthy donors. There was a moderate but significant shortening of TCRB CDR3s in all four CD4+ subsets of Type 1 diabetes patients.

Trimming left V 5 bases short and J 9 bases short, with 17 bases between. This CDR3 has 14 amino acids. The V gene's germline CDR1 is SGHAT and CDR2 FQNNGV. Every isolated RNA sample was fully reverse transcribed, so sequencing captured expressed TCRB transcripts. Measured with immunoSEQ multiplex PCR; TCRdb has only the in-frame clones, and not every one. This sample has nearly 700,000 clones, with under 15% found just once. Sequencing was carried out using naive CD4+ T cells from blood. The gene calls are TRBV11-2 and TRBJ1-5; perhaps TRBD1 as D (5 bases). This receptor was taken from a man aged 18-30 years with type 1 diabetes. DNA for the CDR3: TGTGCCAGCAGCCAGGGTCCGCGGGAGTGGCCCCAGCATTTT. It translates to CASSQGPREWPQHF.